This T cell receptor (beta chain) was documented in a study of patients with pleural tuberculosis (dated by TCRdb to the mid-2010s). Reads for this sample came from an Illumina Genome Analyzer IIx. TCRdb handled the public reads itself, with Q25 trimming in fastp and clone calling in MiXCR, and kept productive beta chains. One record per CDR3 amino acid sequence lists the most common genes and DNA. The sample yields about 30,000 distinct CDR3 sequences; 18% were counted once. The ten most abundant clones make up roughly 3.6% of the sample. The CDR3 sequence holds 14 residues, the cysteine and phenylalanine included. The DNA shown is the 42-base CDR3, in frame from base 1. According to the germline V gene, CDR1 reads SGHTA and CDR2 reads FQGNSA. V and J lose 5 bases and 8 bases, and a span of 15 bases separates them. This clonotype was seen repeatedly, ten times or more. Which antigen it targets is not known. It has no much larger one-base neighbor in the sample; base qualities were not kept.

Sequencing was carried out using peripheral blood. The chain employs TRBV7-2 and TRBJ1-4; a tentative D match to TRBD1 spans 5 bases. This sequence was found in a human donor with pleural tuberculosis. The nucleotide sequence reads as follows: TGTGCCAGCAGCACAGGACATTACGGGGAAAAACTGTTTTTT. This encodes CASSTGHYGEKLFF.